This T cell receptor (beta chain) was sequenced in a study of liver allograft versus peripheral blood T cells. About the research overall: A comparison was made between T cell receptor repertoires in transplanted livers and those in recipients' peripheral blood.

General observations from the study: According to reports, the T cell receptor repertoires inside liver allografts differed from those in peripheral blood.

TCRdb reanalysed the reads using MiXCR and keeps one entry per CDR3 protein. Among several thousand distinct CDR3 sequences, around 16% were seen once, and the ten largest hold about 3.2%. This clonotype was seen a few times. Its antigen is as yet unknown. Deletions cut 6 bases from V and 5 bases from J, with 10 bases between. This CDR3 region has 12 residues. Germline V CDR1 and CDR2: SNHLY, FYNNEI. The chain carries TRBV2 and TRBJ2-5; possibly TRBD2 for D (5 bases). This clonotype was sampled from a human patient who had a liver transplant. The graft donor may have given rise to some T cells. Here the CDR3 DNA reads TGTGCCAGCAGCCTAGCAGTGGAGACCCAGTACTTC. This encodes CASSLAVETQYF.